This T cell receptor (beta chain) appears in the sequencing data of a study of identical twins' blood T cells. Findings and caveats of the study: Out-of-frame TCRbeta clonotypes reportedly had markedly more similar V usage in twins than unrelated donors. Each donor's most abundant TCRbeta clonotypes shared more CDR3 sequences with her twin than unrelated donors.

V was clipped by 5 bases and J by 2 bases; unmatched bases: 6. The CDR3 length is 14 residues. CDR1 and CDR2 from the germline V gene are LGHNT and FRNRAP. Note on this clonotype: Antigen specificity is unknown.

A previously described protocol, modified, built RNA-based TCR cDNA libraries. TCRdb processed the 5' RACE reads anew with MiXCR; each CDR3 protein has one entry. The sample holds hundreds of thousands of distinct CDR3 sequences, about 28% seen once. The receptor was derived from a woman aged 18 to 49 in good health. The chain carries TRBV12-5 and TRBJ2-7; 7 bases line up with TRBD2. The source material was PBMCs. The CDR3 DNA reads as TGTGCTAGTGGTCCGGCCGGGACTACCTACGAGCAGTACTTC. It is translated as CASGPAGTTYEQYF.